Below, 2 T cell receptor beta chains from the same sample are listed, as sequenced in a study of CD8 T cells in ankylosing spondylitis. Study-level findings and limits: It appeared that ankylosing spondylitis blood was characterized by a TCR beta motif of roughly 8 highly homologous variants.

These receptors have no identified antigens. TCRdb passed the 5' RACE reads through MiXCR, listing each CDR3 protein once. The table has 350,000 to 450,000 distinct CDR3 sequences, roughly 25% seen once. The sample comprised blood, either unsorted or a sorted T cell fraction (not recorded which). The receptors derive from a male donor with ankylosing spondylitis.

This clonotype has only a few counts. The chain is built from TRBV6-1 and TRBJ1-1; TRBD1 aligns across 10 bases. In germline, CDR1 is MNHNS, CDR2 SASEGT. CDR3 length: 15 residues. The V gene end was trimmed by 6 bases and the J gene end by 6 bases; junction bases not matched to a gene: 10. CDR3 nucleotide sequence: TGTGCCAGCAGACCCGGGACAGGGGCTTCAGCTGAAGCTTTCTTT. Encoded protein: CASRPGTGASAEAFF.

This clonotype was picked up a small number of times. The chain uses TRBV5-1 and TRBJ2-7; D ambiguous. Germline CDR1 reads SGHRS; CDR2 reads YFSETQ. CDR3 length equals 14 residues. Deletions cut 2 bases from V and 4 bases from J, with 13 bases between. CDR3 nucleotide sequence: TGCGCCAGCAGCTTAAAAACGGAACCTTACGAGCAGTACTTC. This gives the protein CASSLKTEPYEQYF.